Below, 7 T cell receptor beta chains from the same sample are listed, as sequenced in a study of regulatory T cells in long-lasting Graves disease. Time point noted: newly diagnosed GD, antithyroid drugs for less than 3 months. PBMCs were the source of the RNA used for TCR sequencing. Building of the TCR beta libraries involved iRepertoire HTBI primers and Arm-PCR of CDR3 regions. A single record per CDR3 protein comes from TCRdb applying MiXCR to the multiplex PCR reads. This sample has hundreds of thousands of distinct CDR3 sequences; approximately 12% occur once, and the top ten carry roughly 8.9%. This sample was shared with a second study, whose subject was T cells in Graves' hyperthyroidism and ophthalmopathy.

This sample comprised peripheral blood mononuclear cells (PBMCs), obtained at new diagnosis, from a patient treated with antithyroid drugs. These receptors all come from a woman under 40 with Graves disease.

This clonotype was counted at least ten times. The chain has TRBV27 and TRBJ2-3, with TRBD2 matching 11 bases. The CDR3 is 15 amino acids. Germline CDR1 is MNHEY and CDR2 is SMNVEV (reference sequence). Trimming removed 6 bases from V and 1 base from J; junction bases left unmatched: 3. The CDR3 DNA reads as TGTGCCAGCAGCCCGGGACTAGCGGGCACAGATACGCAGTATTTT. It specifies CASSPGLAGTDTQYF.

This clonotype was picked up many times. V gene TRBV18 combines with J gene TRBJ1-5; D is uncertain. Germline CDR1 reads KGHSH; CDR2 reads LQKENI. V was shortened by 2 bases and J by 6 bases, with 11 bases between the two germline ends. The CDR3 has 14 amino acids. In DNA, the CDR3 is TGTGCCAGCTCACCAGTCCCTGGCGTTCAGCCCCAGCATTTT. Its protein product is CASSPVPGVQPQHF.

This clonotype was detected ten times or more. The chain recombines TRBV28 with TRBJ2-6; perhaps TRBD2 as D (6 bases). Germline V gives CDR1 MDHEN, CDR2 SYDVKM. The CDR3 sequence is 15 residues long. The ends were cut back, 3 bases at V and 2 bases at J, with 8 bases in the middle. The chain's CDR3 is CASSLGGPGANVLTF. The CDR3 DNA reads TGTGCCAGCAGTTTGGGGGGTCCTGGGGCCAACGTCCTGACTTTC.

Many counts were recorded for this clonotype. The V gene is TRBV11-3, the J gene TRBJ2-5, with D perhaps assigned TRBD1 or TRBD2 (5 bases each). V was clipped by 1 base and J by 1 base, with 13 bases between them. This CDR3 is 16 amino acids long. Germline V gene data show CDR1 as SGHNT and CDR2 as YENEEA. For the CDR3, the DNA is TGTGCCAGCAGCTTAGCGGGATGGGGCCTCCAAGAGACCCAGTACTTC. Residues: CASSLAGWGLQETQYF. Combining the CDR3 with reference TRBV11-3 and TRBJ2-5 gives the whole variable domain EAGVVQSPRYKIIEKKQPVAFWCNPISGHNTLYWYLQNLGQGPELLIRYENEEAVDDSQLPKDRFSAERLKGVDSTLKIQPAELGDSAVYLCASSLAGWGLQETQYFGPGTRLLVL.

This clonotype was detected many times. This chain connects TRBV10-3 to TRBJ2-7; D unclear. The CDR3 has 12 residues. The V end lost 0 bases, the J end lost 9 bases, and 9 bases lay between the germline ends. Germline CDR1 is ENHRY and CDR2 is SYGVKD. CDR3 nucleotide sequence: TGTGCCATCAGTGAGTCGATCCAAAGGCAGTACTTC. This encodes CAISESIQRQYF.

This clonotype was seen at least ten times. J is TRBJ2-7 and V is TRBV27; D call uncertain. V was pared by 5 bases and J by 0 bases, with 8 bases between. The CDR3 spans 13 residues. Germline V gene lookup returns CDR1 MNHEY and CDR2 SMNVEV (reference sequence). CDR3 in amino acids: CASSQSLSYEQYF. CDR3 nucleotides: TGTGCCAGCAGTCAGTCACTCTCCTACGAGCAGTACTTC.

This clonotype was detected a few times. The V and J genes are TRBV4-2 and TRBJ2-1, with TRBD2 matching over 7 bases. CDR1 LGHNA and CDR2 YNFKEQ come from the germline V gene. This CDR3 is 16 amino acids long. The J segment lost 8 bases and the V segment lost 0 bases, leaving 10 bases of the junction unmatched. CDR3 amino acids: CASSQDILAEAHEQFF. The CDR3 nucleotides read TGTGCCAGCAGCCAAGATATTCTAGCGGAGGCCCATGAGCAGTTCTTC.